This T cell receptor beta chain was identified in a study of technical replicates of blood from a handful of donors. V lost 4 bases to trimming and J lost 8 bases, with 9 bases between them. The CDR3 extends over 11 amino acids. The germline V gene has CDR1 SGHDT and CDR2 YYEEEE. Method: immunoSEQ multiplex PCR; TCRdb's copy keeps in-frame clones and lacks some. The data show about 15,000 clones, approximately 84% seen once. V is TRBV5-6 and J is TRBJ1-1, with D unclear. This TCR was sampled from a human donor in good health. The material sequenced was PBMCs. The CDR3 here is CASSLAQEAFF. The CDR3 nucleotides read TGTGCCAGCAGCCTGGCCCAAGAAGCTTTCTTT.